These 24 T cell receptor beta chains originate from one sample sequenced in a study of T cells in tuberculosis. Measured with immunoSEQ multiplex PCR; TCRdb has only the in-frame clones, and not every one. Among 35,000 to 45,000 clones listed, 90% to 95% were seen once. Material for sequencing was PBMCs. These receptors all stem from a donor aged 10-30 years with latent tuberculosis or without tuberculosis infection. Some clones in this sample may be carry-over from other donors' samples.

In this sample, this clone turned up once. The chain combines TRBV6-5 with TRBJ1-1, with 8 bases that match TRBD1. Germline loops: CDR1 MNHEY, CDR2 SVGAGI. With 6 bases clipped from V and 1 base from J, the junction kept 4 bases outside the gene matches. This CDR3 spans 14 amino acids. Here the CDR3 DNA reads TGTGCCAGCAGGGAGACAGGGGCGAACACTGAAGCTTTCTTT. This gives the protein CASRETGANTEAFF.

The rearrangement links TRBV7-3 to TRBJ2-7; possible D gene TRBD2, 5 bases. Germline V gene sequence: CDR1 SGHTA, CDR2 FQGTGA. Trimming pared 5 bases from V and 5 bases from J, leaving 16 bases between. CDR3 length: 14 amino acids. CDR3 sequence reads: CASSVSGVLNEQYF. In nucleotides, the CDR3 is TGTGCCAGCAGCGTAAGCGGAGTACTAAACGAGCAGTACTTC.

This clone was observed once. The rearrangement uses TRBV11-2 and TRBJ2-1; 8 bases agree with TRBD1. Trimming removed 5 bases from V and 0 bases from J; junction bases left unmatched: 6. Per germline, CDR1 SGHAT and CDR2 FQNNGV. This CDR3 comprises 16 residues. In DNA form, the CDR3 reads TGTGCCAGCAGCACCCGGACAGGGAGCTCCTACAATGAGCAGTTCTTC. Translating gives CASSTRTGSSYNEQFF. Full variable domain (rest looked up from reference TRBV11-2 and TRBJ2-1): EAGVAQSPRYKIIEKRQSVAFWCNPISGHATLYWYQQILGQGPKLLIQFQNNGVVDDSQLPKDRFSAERLKGVDSTLKIQPAKLEDSAVYLCASSTRTGSSYNEQFFGPGTRLTVL.

V usage is TRBV6-1 and J usage is TRBJ2-7; D is unresolved. The CDR3 contains 12 residues. Per the germline V gene, CDR1 is MNHNS and CDR2 is SASEGT. V lost 6 bases, J lost 0 bases, and 6 bases lay in between. The CDR3 loop is CASSHSSYEQYF. The DNA for the CDR3 is TGTGCCAGCAGCCACAGCTCCTACGAGCAGTACTTC.

The chain carries TRBV11-2 and TRBJ1-1; D unclear. The V and J ends lost 4 bases and 4 bases respectively, with 16 bases between them. Germline CDR1 is SGHAT and CDR2 is FQNNGV. This CDR3 region has 15 residues. The CDR3 DNA reads TGTGCCAGCAGCTCCGACGGGGATTGGGGCACTGAAGCTTTCTTT. Amino acids: CASSSDGDWGTEAFF.

The rearrangement uses TRBV30 and TRBJ1-5; the match to TRBD1 covers 11 bases. The CDR3 runs to 17 residues. The V gene's germline CDR1 is GTSNPN and CDR2 SVGIG (reference sequence). V was clipped by 3 bases and J by 2 bases; unmatched bases: 9. The CDR3 DNA follows: TGTGCCTGGAGGCGGACAGGGGGCGAGATGGGCAATCAGCCCCAGCATTTT. The encoded protein is CAWRRTGGEMGNQPQHF. Supplemented by reference TRBV30 and TRBJ1-5, the full variable domain reads SQTIHQWPATLVQPVGSPLSLECTVEGTSNPNLYWYRQAAGRGLQLLFYSVGIGQISSEVPQNLSASRPQDRQFILSSKKLLLSDSGFYLCAWRRTGGEMGNQPQHFGDGTRLSIL.

This chain uses TRBV4-3 with TRBJ1-2, with no clear D. This CDR3 has 13 residues. Germline CDR1 LGHNA, CDR2 YSLEER. Trimming stripped 1 base from V and 1 base from J, with 4 bases between. The CDR3 loop is CASSQAVNYGYTF. The CDR3 DNA follows: TGCGCCAGCAGCCAAGCCGTTAACTATGGCTACACCTTC.

CDR3 sequence: CASSQDRTGAYGYTF. The DNA of the CDR3 is TGCGCCAGCAGCCAAGACAGAACGGGAGCCTATGGCTACACCTTC. The chain couples TRBV4-3 to TRBJ1-2; D is unclear. Per germline, CDR1 LGHNA and CDR2 YSLEER. V was trimmed by 0 bases and J by 4 bases, leaving 12 bases between them. The CDR3 has 15 residues.

The gene calls are TRBV10-3 and TRBJ1-4; 8 bases match TRBD1. Trimming removed 4 bases from V and 6 bases from J; junction bases left unmatched: 1. The CDR3 totals 13 residues. Germline V gives CDR1 ENHRY, CDR2 SYGVKD. The CDR3 DNA is TGTGCCATCAGTGCAGGGGGCGATGAAAAACTGTTTTTT. Translated: CAISAGGDEKLFF.

The genes are TRBV19 and TRBJ2-1; D is unclear. The V end was cut by 3 bases, the J end by 8 bases, with 5 bases between. Germline V gene lookup returns CDR1 LNHDA and CDR2 SQIVND (reference sequence). The CDR3 runs 11 residues. CDR3 DNA sequence: TGTGCCAGTAGTATCAGGCATGAGCAGTTCTTC. It translates to CASSIRHEQFF.

The rearrangement uses TRBV28 and TRBJ1-4, with 7 bases matching TRBD1. Unmatched junction bases numbered 8, after V lost 4 bases and J lost 3 bases. This CDR3 has 16 residues. Germline V CDR1 and CDR2: MDHEN, SYDVKM. This CDR3 is CASSSTQGTPNEKLFF. The DNA of the CDR3 is TGTGCCAGCAGTTCCACACAGGGGACCCCTAATGAAAAACTGTTTTTT.

The chain has TRBV2 and TRBJ1-3, with 7 bases aligning to TRBD1. The germline CDR1 and CDR2 sequences are SNHLY and FYNNEI. The CDR3 loop spans 14 amino acids. V shed 6 bases and J 1 base; nucleotides not matched to a gene: 3. The chain's CDR3 is CASRKQGSGNTIYF. DNA of the CDR3: TGTGCCAGCAGAAAACAGGGGTCTGGAAACACCATATATTTT.

The chain employs TRBV15 and TRBJ1-2, with 10 bases aligning to TRBD1. J lost 4 bases, V lost 4 bases, and 6 bases had no gene match. Per the germline V gene, CDR1 is LNHNV and CDR2 is YYDKDF (reference sequence). The CDR3 runs 15 residues. The CDR3 sequence is CATSITTGGIYGYTF. CDR3 in DNA: TGTGCCACCAGCATTACGACAGGGGGCATCTATGGCTACACCTTC.

This chain links TRBV14 with TRBJ2-7; the D is unclear. V shed 0 bases and J shed 4 bases, with 4 bases lying between them. The CDR3 contains 12 residues. Per the germline V gene, CDR1 is SGHDN and CDR2 is FVKESK. The CDR3 DNA reads as TGTGCCAGCAGCCAAGATTCATACGAGCAGTACTTC. This gives the protein CASSQDSYEQYF.

The chain recombines TRBV6-1 with TRBJ2-1, with D perhaps TRBD1 (6 bases). The CDR3 runs 15 residues. V dropped 6 bases and J dropped 3 bases, with 15 bases sitting between them. CDR1 MNHNS and CDR2 SASEGT come from the germline V gene. This chain's CDR3 is CASSYRDGGYNEQFF. The CDR3 DNA follows: TGTGCCAGCAGCTACAGGGACGGTGGCTACAATGAGCAGTTCTTC.

V usage is TRBV7-3 and J usage is TRBJ2-1; no definite D call. Germline-derived CDR1 and CDR2 are SGHTA and FQGTGA. V shed 5 bases and J shed 9 bases, with 14 bases lying between them. The CDR3 totals 13 residues. In nucleotides, the CDR3 is TGTGCCAGCAGCCTTGAATTAACCGGTGAGCAGTTCTTC. The encoded protein is CASSLELTGEQFF. The whole variable domain, filled in from reference TRBV7-3 and TRBJ2-1, reads GAGVSQTPSNKVTEKGKYVELRCDPISGHTALYWYRQSLGQGPEFLIYFQGTGAADDSGLPNDRFFAVRPEGSVSTLKIQRTERGDSAVYLCASSLELTGEQFFGPGTRLTVL.

The chain uses TRBV5-1 and TRBJ1-1, with 9 bases lining up with TRBD1. CDR3 size: 18 residues. J gave up 5 bases and V 0 bases, and 14 bases lay outside the gene matches. Per the germline V gene, CDR1 is SGHRS and CDR2 is YFSETQ. CDR3 amino acids: CASSLASKDRGFGTEAFF. CDR3 DNA: TGCGCCAGCAGCTTGGCGAGTAAGGACAGGGGATTTGGGACTGAAGCTTTCTTT.

The chain employs TRBV4-2 and TRBJ2-5; 7 positions agree with TRBD1. This CDR3 is 14 amino acids long. From germline, CDR1 is LGHNA and CDR2 YNFKEQ. V dropped 4 bases and J dropped 4; count of bases not matched to a gene: 6. The CDR3 sequence is CASSLTGTAETQYF. CDR3 bases: TGTGCCAGCAGCCTGACAGGGACGGCAGAGACCCAGTACTTC.

This chain links TRBV4-1 with TRBJ2-2, with 8 bases that match TRBD2. The V gene end was trimmed by 1 base and the J gene end by 9 bases; junction bases not matched to a gene: 7. The CDR3 is 15 residues long. Germline values: CDR1 MGHRA, CDR2 YSYEKL. The CDR3 DNA sequence: TGCGCCAGCAGCCAAGCGGCAGCGGGAGCGCGGGAGCTGTTTTTT. It codes for CASSQAAAGARELFF.

The J gene is TRBJ2-7, the V gene TRBV15; D perhaps matches TRBD2 (5 bases). This CDR3 region has 12 residues. Germline-derived CDR1 and CDR2 are LNHNV and YYDKDF (reference sequence). Trimming took off 3 bases at V and 7 bases at J, with 10 bases between the two ends. The CDR3 protein is CATSSERREQYF. The DNA of the CDR3 is TGTGCCACCAGCAGCGAACGGAGGGAGCAGTACTTC. Complete variable domain (other parts from reference TRBV15 and TRBJ2-7): DAMVIQNPRYQVTQFGKPVTLSCSQTLNHNVMYWYQQKSSQAPKLLFHYYDKDFNNEADTPDNFQSRRPNTSFCFLDIRSPGLGDTAMYLCATSSERREQYFGPGTRLTVT.

The CDR3 DNA is TGTGCCAGCAGAGGGGGTTTCTACTACGAGCAGTACTTC. Translating gives CASRGGFYYEQYF. This chain connects TRBV6-1 to TRBJ2-7; perhaps TRBD1 as D (6 bases). The germline CDR1 and CDR2 sequences are MNHNS and SASEGT. V was shortened by 6 bases and J by 3 bases, with 12 bases between the two germline ends. This CDR3 is 13 amino acids long.

This clone was picked up one time. The CDR3 reads CASSQTLGDRDPYEQYF. CDR3 nucleotides: TGTGCCAGCAGCCAAACGCTCGGGGACAGGGACCCGTACGAGCAGTACTTC. V and J are TRBV7-9 and TRBJ2-7, with TRBD1 matching over 9 bases. Germline V gene sequence: CDR1 SEHNR, CDR2 FQNEAQ (reference sequence). The CDR3 has 17 residues. The junction had 15 bases not matched to a gene; V was cut back by 5 bases and J by 4 bases.

The chain recombines TRBV7-6 with TRBJ2-7; no definite D call. CDR3 length: 15 amino acids. The V and J ends lost 1 base and 3 bases respectively, with 13 bases between them. Germline CDR1 reads SGHVS; CDR2 reads FNYEAQ. The CDR3 sequence: CASSLGRGHYYEQYF. The CDR3 DNA reads TGTGCCAGCAGCTTAGGGCGTGGCCACTACTACGAGCAGTACTTC.

The chain couples TRBV10-3 to TRBJ2-2; 16 positions match TRBD2. Per germline, CDR1 ENHRY and CDR2 SYGVKD. The ends lost 8 bases at V and 7 bases at J; junction bases unmatched: 19. There are 20 residues in the CDR3. The CDR3 is CAISRQPGTSGRAGVGELFF. The CDR3 bases are TGTGCCATCTCGCGGCAGCCCGGGACTAGCGGGAGGGCCGGCGTCGGGGAGCTGTTTTTT.